These 27 T cell receptor beta chains were sequenced from one sample in a study of OX40 agonist ivuxolimab in advanced cancers. The method was immunoSEQ multiplex PCR; TCRdb's version includes in-frame clones alone and lacks a portion of them. The data contain about 56,000 clones, around 81% of them singletons. Source: CD4+ or CD8+ T cells sorted from blood, taken in a trial of the OX40 agonist ivuxolimab. The receptors were sampled from an adult with an advanced solid tumor such as melanoma, head and neck, liver or kidney cancer.

The chain uses TRBV11-2 and TRBJ1-1; no clear D gene. The germline V gene encodes CDR1 SGHAT and CDR2 FQNNGV. V lost 5 bases to trimming and J lost 1 base, with 8 bases between them. This CDR3 is built from 13 residues. The CDR3 DNA follows: TGTGCCAGCAGCCCTCGGGGGAACACTGAAGCTTTCTTT. Its protein product is CASSPRGNTEAFF.

V gene TRBV27 combines with J gene TRBJ2-3; either TRBD1 or TRBD2 may supply D (5 bases each). The germline V and J ends were trimmed by 5 bases and 1 base, with 13 bases remaining between them. Germline CDR1 MNHEY, CDR2 SMNVEV (reference sequence). The CDR3 consists of 15 residues. The DNA for the CDR3 is TGTGCCAGCAGTACCGGGGCTCTCCGCACAGATACGCAGTATTTT. Amino acid sequence: CASSTGALRTDTQYF.

The J gene is TRBJ2-7, the V gene TRBV2, with D possibly TRBD1 on 6 matching bases. With 3 bases removed from V and 0 bases from J, the gap between germline ends came to 15 bases. The length of the CDR3 is 16 residues. Germline CDR1 reads SNHLY; CDR2 reads FYNNEI. The CDR3 DNA follows: TGTGCCAGCAGTGACCCCAGGGACACCTACTCCTACGAGCAGTACTTC. This gives the protein CASSDPRDTYSYEQYF.

The chain joins TRBV4-1 to TRBJ2-1; 10 bases match TRBD2. V gave up 6 bases and J gave up 7 bases; unmatched junction bases: 3. Germline V lookup: CDR1 MGHRA, CDR2 YSYEKL. This CDR3 is 13 amino acids long. CDR3 region: CASRLAGENEQFF. The CDR3 coding sequence is TGCGCCAGCAGGCTAGCGGGAGAGAATGAGCAGTTCTTC.

This rearrangement joins TRBV28 to TRBJ2-5; TRBD1 is a possible D gene (7 bases). This CDR3 has 16 residues. CDR1 and CDR2 from the germline V gene are MDHEN and SYDVKM. The V end was cut by 4 bases, the J end by 3 bases, with 18 bases between. The CDR3 DNA sequence: TGTGCCAGCAGTTCGGACAGGAGGGGAGGTGAAGAGACCCAGTACTTC. Protein: CASSSDRRGGEETQYF.

The chain joins TRBV5-1 to TRBJ2-3; D gene uncertain. Germline CDR1 SGHRS, CDR2 YFSETQ. The germline V and J ends were trimmed by 1 base and 2 bases, with 8 bases remaining between them. The CDR3 length is 14 residues. The CDR3 sequence is CASSLLGYTDTQYF. CDR3 nucleotide sequence: TGCGCCAGCAGCTTGCTGGGATACACAGATACGCAGTATTTT.

CDR3: CASSSSGSSGNTIYF. CDR3 nucleotides: TGCGCCAGCAGCTCGTCCGGTAGTTCTGGAAACACCATATATTTT. The J gene is TRBJ1-3, the V gene TRBV4-1; D is undetermined. V was clipped by 5 bases and J by 1 base, with 12 bases between them. The length of the CDR3 is 15 residues. Germline CDR1 and CDR2: MGHRA and YSYEKL.

V gene TRBV5-1 combines with J gene TRBJ1-5; weak D call: TRBD1 (5 bases). This CDR3 has 13 residues. CDR1 and CDR2 (germline): SGHRS, YFSETQ. V lost 3 bases and J 5 bases, leaving 9 bases between the germline ends. This chain's CDR3 is CASSWKGDQPQHF. In DNA form, the CDR3 reads TGCGCCAGCAGCTGGAAAGGGGATCAGCCCCAGCATTTT. Full variable domain (remainder filled in from reference TRBV5-1 and TRBJ1-5): KAGVTQTPRYLIKTRGQQVTLSCSPISGHRSVSWYQQTPGQGLQFLFEYFSETQRNKGNFPGRFSGRQFSNSRSEMNVSTLELGDSALYLCASSWKGDQPQHFGDGTRLSIL.

This chain joins TRBV5-5 and TRBJ1-2; a weak D match, TRBD1 (5 bases). The V gene lost 4 bases and the J gene lost 8 bases, with 15 bases spanning the gap. The CDR3 sequence is 13 residues long. CDR1 SGHKS and CDR2 YYEKEE come from the germline V gene (reference sequence). DNA of the CDR3: TGTGCCAGCAGCGGGGCATGGGAGGACGGCTACACCTTC. It encodes CASSGAWEDGYTF.

The chain employs TRBV18 and TRBJ2-3, with TRBD2 matching 14 bases. From germline, CDR1 is KGHSH and CDR2 LQKENI. There are 20 residues in the CDR3. V dropped 4 bases and J dropped 1; count of bases not matched to a gene: 13. The CDR3 region has the DNA TGTGCCAGCTCACAAAGGACTAGCGGGGGGTCATCGGGAGGCACAGATACGCAGTATTTT. It yields the protein CASSQRTSGGSSGGTDTQYF.

The chain is built from TRBV7-9 and TRBJ1-1; TRBD1 matches 9 bases. Germline V gives CDR1 SEHNR, CDR2 FQNEAQ (reference sequence). The CDR3 sequence is 19 residues long. Trimming at V came to 5 bases and at J to 2 bases, leaving 18 bases not matched to a gene. The CDR3 nucleotides are TGTGCCAGCAGCGTCCCGGGACAGGGCGAAGCGACCCTTAACACTGAAGCTTTCTTT. Amino acids: CASSVPGQGEATLNTEAFF.

CDR3 in DNA: TGTGCCAGCAGCTCAGGCCACGGGACTAGCGGAGACAATGAGCAGTTCTTC. Protein product: CASSSGHGTSGDNEQFF. V and J are TRBV11-1 and TRBJ2-1, with 11 bases fitting TRBD2. J was trimmed by 5 bases and V by 4 bases; bases with no gene match: 10. Germline loops: CDR1 SGHAT, CDR2 FQDESV (reference sequence). This CDR3 has 17 residues.

V is TRBV6-1 and J is TRBJ2-1, with D perhaps assigned TRBD1 or TRBD2 (5 bases each). Trimming cost V 6 bases and J 5 bases, with 11 bases left between them. The CDR3 contains 13 residues. CDR1 is MNHNS, CDR2 SASEGT, per germline. The CDR3 region is CASRTRGNNEQFF. The CDR3, as DNA: TGTGCCAGCAGGACGAGGGGAAACAATGAGCAGTTCTTC.

The chain carries TRBV18 and TRBJ1-2, with TRBD1 identical over 11 bases. The germline gives CDR1 KGHSH, CDR2 LQKENI. The CDR3 sequence is 16 residues long. The J segment lost 4 bases and the V segment lost 2 bases, leaving 6 bases of the junction unmatched. CDR3 sequence reads: CASSPFGTGGTYGYTF. The CDR3 nucleotides are TGTGCCAGCTCACCATTCGGGACAGGGGGTACCTATGGCTACACCTTC.

The chain is built from TRBV7-9 and TRBJ1-1; no clear D gene. V lost 2 bases to trimming and J lost 2 bases, with 6 bases between them. Germline loops: CDR1 SEHNR, CDR2 FQNEAQ (reference sequence). The CDR3 loop spans 13 amino acids. In DNA, the CDR3 is TGTGCCAGCAGCTTATATGTTAACACTGAAGCTTTCTTT. This gives the protein CASSLYVNTEAFF. The full variable domain, rest sourced from reference TRBV7-9 and TRBJ1-1, is DTGVSQNPRHKITKRGQNVTFRCDPISEHNRLYWYRQTLGQGPEFLTYFQNEAQLEKSRLLSDRFSAERPKGSFSTLEIQRTEQGDSAMYLCASSLYVNTEAFFGQGTRLTVV.

J is TRBJ1-2 and V is TRBV11-2; D unclear. From germline, CDR1 is SGHAT and CDR2 FQNNGV. Trimming stripped 5 bases from V and 7 bases from J, with 17 bases between. The CDR3 has 14 amino acids. Here the CDR3 reads CASSQEVLFSGYTF. CDR3 DNA sequence: TGTGCCAGCAGCCAAGAGGTCCTCTTTAGTGGCTACACCTTC.

This rearrangement joins TRBV9 to TRBJ1-6, with D hard to call. V was shortened by 4 bases and J by 8 bases, with 13 bases between the two germline ends. The CDR3 has 14 amino acids. Germline CDR1 SGDLS, CDR2 YYNGEE. CDR3 DNA sequence: TGTGCCAGCAGCCCCGGACTTATTCATTCACCCCTCCACTTT. It is translated as CASSPGLIHSPLHF.

The table lists this clone with a count of one. This chain connects TRBV10-3 to TRBJ2-3; unclear D gene. Germline-derived CDR1 and CDR2 are ENHRY and SYGVKD. The CDR3 spans 15 residues. V was cut by 0 bases and J by 0 bases, with 7 bases left in between. The CDR3, as DNA: TGTGCCATCAGTGAGTCGTACGCAAGCACAGATACGCAGTATTTT. It codes for CAISESYASTDTQYF.

The V and J genes are TRBV28 and TRBJ2-5; TRBD2 is a possible D gene (6 bases). Germline assignment: CDR1 MDHEN and CDR2 SYDVKM. V lost 7 bases to trimming and J lost 5 bases, with 17 bases between them. This CDR3 has 14 amino acids. This CDR3 reads CASTGDSRAETQYF. As DNA, the CDR3 is TGTGCCAGCACGGGAGATTCCAGGGCGGAGACCCAGTACTTC.

The rearrangement uses TRBV11-2 and TRBJ2-7, with TRBD2 identical over 8 bases. V gave up 2 bases and J gave up 0 bases; unmatched junction bases: 6. The germline V gene has CDR1 SGHAT and CDR2 FQNNGV. The CDR3 consists of 16 residues. The CDR3 sequence is CASSLQIAGSSYEQYF. Written as DNA, the CDR3 is TGTGCCAGCAGCTTACAAATAGCGGGGAGCTCCTACGAGCAGTACTTC.

The chain joins TRBV9 to TRBJ2-1, with 16 bases lining up with TRBD2. CDR1 and CDR2 from the germline V gene are SGDLS and YYNGEE. The trim removed 4 bases at V and 0 bases at J, leaving 10 bases unmatched. The CDR3 has 20 amino acids. The CDR3 region is CASSTSGTSGGASSYNEQFF. The CDR3, as DNA: TGTGCCAGCAGCACCTCCGGGACTAGCGGGGGGGCCTCCTCCTACAATGAGCAGTTCTTC.

The chain couples TRBV28 to TRBJ1-2; D ambiguous. V lost 4 bases and J lost 7, with 13 bases in between. CDR1 and CDR2 (germline): MDHEN, SYDVKM. The CDR3 has 13 amino acids. As DNA, the CDR3 is TGTGCCAGCAGTTACGCTCGTGGGAGTGGCTACACCTTC. This sequence encodes CASSYARGSGYTF.

This sequence joins TRBV6-5 and TRBJ2-3; tentative D call: TRBD2 (6 bases). Germline lookup yields CDR1 MNHEY and CDR2 SVGAGI. This CDR3 region has 14 residues. V gave up 7 bases and J gave up 4 bases, with 15 bases separating them. This CDR3 reads CASTTSYGSDTQYF. CDR3 nucleotide sequence: TGTGCCAGCACGACTAGTTATGGCTCAGATACGCAGTATTTT.

The gene calls are TRBV2 and TRBJ1-1; no clear D gene. The CDR3 totals 13 residues. Trimming shortened V by 6 bases and J by 3 bases, and 11 bases separated the two germline ends. Germline V gene lookup returns CDR1 SNHLY and CDR2 FYNNEI. The CDR3 protein is CASRDIGDTEAFF. The CDR3 nucleotides are TGTGCCAGCAGAGACATAGGAGACACTGAAGCTTTCTTT. The full variable domain, with the rest looked up from reference TRBV2 and TRBJ1-1, is EPEVTQTPSHQVTQMGQEVILRCVPISNHLYFYWYRQILGQKVEFLVSFYNNEISEKSEIFDDQFSVERPDGSNFTLKIRSTKLEDSAMYFCASRDIGDTEAFFGQGTRLTVV.

The CDR3 nucleotides are TGTGCCAGCAGCTCCAGATTAGCCAAAAACATTCAGTACTTC. Protein sequence: CASSSRLAKNIQYF. This sequence joins TRBV11-2 and TRBJ2-4; D remains ambiguous. This CDR3 has 14 amino acids. Between the trimmed V and J ends, which lost 4 bases and 0 bases, there was a span of 7 bases. From germline, CDR1 is SGHAT and CDR2 FQNNGV.

The chain is built from TRBV30 and TRBJ2-3; D is perhaps TRBD1 or TRBD2 (6 bases each). The CDR3 loop spans 14 amino acids. The V end was cut by 0 bases, the J end by 5 bases, with 12 bases between. Per germline, CDR1 GTSNPN and CDR2 SVGIG (reference sequence). CDR3 sequence (DNA): TGTGCCTGGAGTGTAATGAAGGGGGGAGATACGCAGTATTTT. Protein sequence: CAWSVMKGGDTQYF.

The V and J genes are TRBV7-9 and TRBJ2-7, with 10 bases fitting TRBD1. Trimming removed 5 bases from V and 2 bases from J; junction bases left unmatched: 6. Germline lookup yields CDR1 SEHNR and CDR2 FQNEAQ (reference sequence). The CDR3 has 15 residues. CDR3 coding DNA: TGTGCCAGCAGCCTTGGGGGGACAGGGGCCTACGAGCAGTACTTC. The encoded protein is CASSLGGTGAYEQYF.